This T cell receptor beta chain came from a study of prognosis after radiotherapy for stage I lung cancer. As for the study in general: SBRT was given in 3 to 5 fractions at a biologically effective dose of at least 100 Gy as radiotherapy.

Study findings and constraints: Patients without metastases reportedly showed TRBV and TRBJ gene usage unlike that of patients with metastases.

Genomic DNA served as the source from which two-round multiplex PCR generated TCR beta CDR3 amplicons. It was primers specific to each TRBV and TRBJ gene that first-round PCR used. Each CDR3 protein gets one entry after TCRdb re-called the multiplex PCR reads with MiXCR. The sample shows approximately 10,000 distinct CDR3 sequences, around 40% of them seen only once. This clonotype was seen at least ten times. Antigen specificity is unknown. Germline lookup yields CDR1 SGHRS and CDR2 YFSETQ. There are 18 residues in the CDR3. V shed 2 bases, J shed 3 bases, and the junction held 7 bases outside the gene matches.

The source material was PBMCs, sampled before or after stereotactic body radiation therapy (not recorded which). The source of this sequence is a donor older than 45 with non-small cell lung cancer. The chain carries TRBV5-1 and TRBJ2-6; 11 bases map to TRBD1. CDR3 sequence reads: CASSFLGQGAGGANVLTF. For the CDR3, the DNA is TGCGCCAGCAGCTTTCTCGGACAGGGGGCAGGTGGGGCCAACGTCCTGACTTTC. The full variable domain, with the rest looked up from reference TRBV5-1 and TRBJ2-6, is KAGVTQTPRYLIKTRGQQVTLSCSPISGHRSVSWYQQTPGQGLQFLFEYFSETQRNKGNFPGRFSGRQFSNSRSEMNVSTLELGDSALYLCASSFLGQGAGGANVLTFGAGSRLTVL.